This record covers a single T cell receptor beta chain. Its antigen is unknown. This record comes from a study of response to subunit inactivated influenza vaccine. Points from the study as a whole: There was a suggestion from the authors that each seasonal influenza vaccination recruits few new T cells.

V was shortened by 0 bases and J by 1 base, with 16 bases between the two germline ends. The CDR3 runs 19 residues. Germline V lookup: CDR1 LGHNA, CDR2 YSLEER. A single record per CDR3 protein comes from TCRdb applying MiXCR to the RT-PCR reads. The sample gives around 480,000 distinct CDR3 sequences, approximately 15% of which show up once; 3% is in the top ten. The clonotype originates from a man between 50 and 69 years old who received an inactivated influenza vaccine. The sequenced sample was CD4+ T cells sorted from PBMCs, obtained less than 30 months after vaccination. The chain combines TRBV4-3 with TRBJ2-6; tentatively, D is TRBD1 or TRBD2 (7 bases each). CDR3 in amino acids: CASSQDLGGGRSGANVLTF. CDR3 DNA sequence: TGCGCCAGCAGCCAAGATTTGGGAGGGGGCAGATCTGGGGCCAACGTCCTGACTTTC.